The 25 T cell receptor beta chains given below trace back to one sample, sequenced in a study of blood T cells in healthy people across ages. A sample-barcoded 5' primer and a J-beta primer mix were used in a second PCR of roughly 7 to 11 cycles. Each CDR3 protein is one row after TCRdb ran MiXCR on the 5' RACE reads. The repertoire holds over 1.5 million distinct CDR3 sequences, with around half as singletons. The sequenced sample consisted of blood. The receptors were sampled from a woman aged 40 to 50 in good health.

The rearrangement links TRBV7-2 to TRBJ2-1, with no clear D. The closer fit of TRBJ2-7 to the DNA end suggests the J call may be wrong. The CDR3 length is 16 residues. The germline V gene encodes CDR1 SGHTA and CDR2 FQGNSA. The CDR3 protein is CASSLSLAGSYNEQYF. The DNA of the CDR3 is TGTGCCAGCAGCTTATCGTTGGCTGGGTCCTACAATGAGCAGTACTTC.

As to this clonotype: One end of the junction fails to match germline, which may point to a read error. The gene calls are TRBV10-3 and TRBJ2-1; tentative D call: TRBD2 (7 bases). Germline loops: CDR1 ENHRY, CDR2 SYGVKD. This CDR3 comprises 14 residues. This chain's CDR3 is CATSGGALYNEQFF. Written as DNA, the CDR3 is TGTGCCACCAGTGGGGGGGCTCTCTACAATGAGCAGTTCTTC.

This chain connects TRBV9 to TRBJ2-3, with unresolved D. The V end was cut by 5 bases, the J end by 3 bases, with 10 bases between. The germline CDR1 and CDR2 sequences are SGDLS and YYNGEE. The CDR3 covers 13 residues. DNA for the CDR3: TGTGCCAGCAGACCGGAGACTACAGATACGCAGTATTTT. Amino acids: CASRPETTDTQYF.

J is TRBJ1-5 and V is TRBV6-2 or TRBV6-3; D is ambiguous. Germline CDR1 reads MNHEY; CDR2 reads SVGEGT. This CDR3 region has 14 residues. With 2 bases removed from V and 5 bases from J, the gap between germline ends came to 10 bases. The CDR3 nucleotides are TGTGCCAGCAGTTACCGTTATGGGGATCAGCCCCAGCATTTT. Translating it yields CASSYRYGDQPQHF.

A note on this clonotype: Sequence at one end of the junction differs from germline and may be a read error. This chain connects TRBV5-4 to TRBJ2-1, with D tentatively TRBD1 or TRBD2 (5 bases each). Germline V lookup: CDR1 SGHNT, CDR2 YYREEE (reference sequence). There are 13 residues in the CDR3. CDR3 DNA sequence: TGTGCCAACAGCCTAACGGGGCTGGGTGAGCAGTTCTTC. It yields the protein CANSLTGLGEQFF.

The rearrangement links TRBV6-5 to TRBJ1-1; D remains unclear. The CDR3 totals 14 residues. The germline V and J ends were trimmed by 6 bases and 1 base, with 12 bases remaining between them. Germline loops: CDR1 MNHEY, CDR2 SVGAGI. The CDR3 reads CASSALGRNTEAFF. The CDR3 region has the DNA TGTGCCAGCAGCGCTCTCGGCAGGAACACTGAAGCTTTCTTT.

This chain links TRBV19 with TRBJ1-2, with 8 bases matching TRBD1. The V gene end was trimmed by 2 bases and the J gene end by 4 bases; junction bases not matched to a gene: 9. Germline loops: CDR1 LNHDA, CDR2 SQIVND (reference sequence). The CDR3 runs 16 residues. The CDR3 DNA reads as TGTGCCAGTAGTATATCGGCAGGGGGCCTCTCCTATGGCTACACCTTC. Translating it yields CASSISAGGLSYGYTF.

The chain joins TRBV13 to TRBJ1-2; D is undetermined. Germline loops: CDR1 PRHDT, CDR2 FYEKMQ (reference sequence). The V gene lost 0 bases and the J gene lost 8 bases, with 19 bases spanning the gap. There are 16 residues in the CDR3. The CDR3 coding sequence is TGTGCCAGCAGCTTAGGCCGGGGAGGGCCAAAGAGCGGCTACACCTTC. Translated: CASSLGRGGPKSGYTF.

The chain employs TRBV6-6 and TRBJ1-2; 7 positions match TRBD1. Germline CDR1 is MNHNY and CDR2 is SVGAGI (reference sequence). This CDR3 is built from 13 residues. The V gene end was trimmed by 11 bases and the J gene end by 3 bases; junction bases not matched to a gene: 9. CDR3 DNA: TGTGCCTCCTACGGGGACAGATACTATGGCTACACCTTC. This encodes CASYGDRYYGYTF.

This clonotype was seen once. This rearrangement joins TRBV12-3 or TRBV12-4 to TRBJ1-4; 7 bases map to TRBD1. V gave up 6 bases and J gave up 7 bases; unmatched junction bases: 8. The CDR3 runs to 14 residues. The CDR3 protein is CASRNRGVSEKLFF. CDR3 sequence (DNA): TGTGCCAGCAGAAACAGGGGCGTCAGTGAAAAACTGTTTTTT.

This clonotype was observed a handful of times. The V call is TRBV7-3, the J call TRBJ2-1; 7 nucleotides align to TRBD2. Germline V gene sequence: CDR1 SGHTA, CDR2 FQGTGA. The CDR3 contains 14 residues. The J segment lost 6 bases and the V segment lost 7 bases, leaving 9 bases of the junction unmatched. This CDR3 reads CASTASGAPNEQFF. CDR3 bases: TGTGCCAGCACGGCAAGCGGGGCCCCCAATGAGCAGTTCTTC. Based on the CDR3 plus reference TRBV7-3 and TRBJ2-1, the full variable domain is GAGVSQTPSNKVTEKGKYVELRCDPISGHTALYWYRQSLGQGPEFLIYFQGTGAADDSGLPNDRFFAVRPEGSVSTLKIQRTERGDSAVYLCASTASGAPNEQFFGPGTRLTVL.

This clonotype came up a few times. The DNA of the CDR3 is TGTGCCAGCAGTCCCGGGACTAGCCGGGGGGAGACCCAGTACTTC. This gives the protein CASSPGTSRGETQYF. J is TRBJ2-5 and V is TRBV2; the match to TRBD2 covers 9 bases. V was clipped by 5 bases and J by 5 bases; unmatched bases: 9. Germline lookup yields CDR1 SNHLY and CDR2 FYNNEI. The CDR3 has 15 amino acids.

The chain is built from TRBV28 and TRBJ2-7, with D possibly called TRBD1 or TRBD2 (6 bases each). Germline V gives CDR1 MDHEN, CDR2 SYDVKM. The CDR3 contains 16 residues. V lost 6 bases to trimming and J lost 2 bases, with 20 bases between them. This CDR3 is CASSSTGLGEAYEQYF. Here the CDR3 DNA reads TGTGCCAGCAGCTCAACAGGGCTCGGGGAGGCCTACGAGCAGTACTTC.

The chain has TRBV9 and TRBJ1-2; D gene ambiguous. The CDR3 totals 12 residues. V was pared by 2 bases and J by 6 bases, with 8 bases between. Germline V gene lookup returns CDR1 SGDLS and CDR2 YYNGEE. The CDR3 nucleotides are TGTGCCAGCAGCGTCGGACGGAATGGCTACACCTTC. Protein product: CASSVGRNGYTF.

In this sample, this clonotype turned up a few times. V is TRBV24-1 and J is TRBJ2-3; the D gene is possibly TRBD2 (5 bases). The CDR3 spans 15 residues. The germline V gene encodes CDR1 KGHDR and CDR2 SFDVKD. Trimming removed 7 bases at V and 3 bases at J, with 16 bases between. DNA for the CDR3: TGTGCCACCAGCTCTTTTGGGAGAGGGACAGATACGCAGTATTTT. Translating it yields CATSSFGRGTDTQYF.

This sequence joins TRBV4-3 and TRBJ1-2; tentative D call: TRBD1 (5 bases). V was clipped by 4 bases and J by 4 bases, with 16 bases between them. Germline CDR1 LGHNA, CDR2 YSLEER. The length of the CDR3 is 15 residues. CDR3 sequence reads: CASSLKQASLYGYTF. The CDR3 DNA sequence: TGCGCCAGCAGCCTTAAACAGGCATCCCTCTATGGCTACACCTTC.

The CDR3 is CASSSTQTSGDYNEQFF. The DNA for the CDR3 is TGTGCCAGCAGTTCCACCCAGACTAGCGGGGATTACAATGAGCAGTTCTTC. V is TRBV12-3 or TRBV12-4 and J is TRBJ2-1; 11 positions agree with TRBD2. V gave up 4 bases and J gave up 4 bases; unmatched junction bases: 9. The CDR3 runs to 17 residues.

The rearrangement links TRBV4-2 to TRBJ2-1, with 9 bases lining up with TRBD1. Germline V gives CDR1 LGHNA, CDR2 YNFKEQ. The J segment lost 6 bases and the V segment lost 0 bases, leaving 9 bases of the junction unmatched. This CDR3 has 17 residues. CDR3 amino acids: CASSQDDGTGKINEQFF. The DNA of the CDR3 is TGTGCCAGCAGCCAAGATGACGGGACAGGGAAAATCAATGAGCAGTTCTTC.

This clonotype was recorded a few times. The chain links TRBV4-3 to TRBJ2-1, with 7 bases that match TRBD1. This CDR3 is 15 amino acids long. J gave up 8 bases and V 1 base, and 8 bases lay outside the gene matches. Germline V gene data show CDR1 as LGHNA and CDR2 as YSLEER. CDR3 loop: CASSQGERGRDEQFF. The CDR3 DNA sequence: TGCGCCAGCAGCCAAGGGGAGAGGGGGCGTGATGAGCAGTTCTTC.

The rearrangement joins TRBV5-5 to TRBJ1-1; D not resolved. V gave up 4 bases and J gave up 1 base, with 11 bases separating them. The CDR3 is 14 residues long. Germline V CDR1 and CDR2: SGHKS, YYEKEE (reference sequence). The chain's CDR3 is CASSPDTENTEAFF. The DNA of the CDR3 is TGTGCCAGCAGCCCCGACACCGAGAACACTGAAGCTTTCTTT.

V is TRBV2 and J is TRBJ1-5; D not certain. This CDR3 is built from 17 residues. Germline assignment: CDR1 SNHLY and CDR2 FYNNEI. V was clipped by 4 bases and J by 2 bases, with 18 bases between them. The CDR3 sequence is CASSGNIGVGGNQPQHF. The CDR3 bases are TGTGCCAGCAGTGGTAACATTGGGGTCGGGGGCAATCAGCCCCAGCATTTT. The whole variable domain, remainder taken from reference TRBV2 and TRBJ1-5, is EPEVTQTPSHQVTQMGQEVILRCVPISNHLYFYWYRQILGQKVEFLVSFYNNEISEKSEIFDDQFSVERPDGSNFTLKIRSTKLEDSAMYFCASSGNIGVGGNQPQHFGDGTRLSIL.

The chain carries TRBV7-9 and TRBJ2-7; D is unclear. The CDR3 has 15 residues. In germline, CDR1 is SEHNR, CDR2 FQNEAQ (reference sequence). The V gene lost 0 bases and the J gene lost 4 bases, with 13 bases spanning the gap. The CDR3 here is CASSLAGSVVYEQYF. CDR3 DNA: TGTGCCAGCAGCTTAGCGGGGTCGGTCGTGTACGAGCAGTACTTC.

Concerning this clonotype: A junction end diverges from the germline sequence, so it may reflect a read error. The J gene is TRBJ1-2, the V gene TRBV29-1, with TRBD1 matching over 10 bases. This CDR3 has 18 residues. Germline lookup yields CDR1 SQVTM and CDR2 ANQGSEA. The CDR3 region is CSVEETGTGAAVQGGYTF. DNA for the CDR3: TGCAGCGTCGAAGAGACCGGGACAGGGGCGGCGGTGCAGGGTGGCTACACCTTC.

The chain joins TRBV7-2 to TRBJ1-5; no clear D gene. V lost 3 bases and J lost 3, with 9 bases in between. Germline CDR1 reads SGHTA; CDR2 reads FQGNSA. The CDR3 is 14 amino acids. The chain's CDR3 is CASSFRAVNQPQHF. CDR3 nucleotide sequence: TGTGCCAGCAGCTTCCGGGCCGTCAATCAGCCCCAGCATTTT.

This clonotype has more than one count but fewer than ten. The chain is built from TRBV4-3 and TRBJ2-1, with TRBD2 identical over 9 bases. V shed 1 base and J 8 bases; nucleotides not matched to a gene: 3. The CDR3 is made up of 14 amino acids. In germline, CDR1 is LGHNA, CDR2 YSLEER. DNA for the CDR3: TGCGCCAGCAGCCAAGGGCAGCGGGGGGATGAGCAGTTCTTC. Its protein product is CASSQGQRGDEQFF.